These T cell receptor beta chains were read from a single sample in a study of T cells in Graves' hyperthyroidism and ophthalmopathy. MiXCR was run by TCRdb on the multiplex PCR reads, yielding one entry per CDR3 protein. The top ten clones hold around 15% of a sample with around 690,000 distinct CDR3 sequences, 17% of them seen once. The specimen sequenced was blood. These receptors originate from a man aged 45-65 years with Graves' hyperthyroidism. Both conserved end residues are part of each CDR3. D genes are given only for firm matches. Only part of the rows carry a size: once, few, many, or a class if the clone is expanded.

14	TRBV29-1	TRBD1	TRBJ2-1	.	TGCAGCGTGGGAGGACAGGGGGCGCGGGGTGAGCAGTTCTTC	CSVGGQGARGEQFF
15	TRBV18	TRBD1	TRBJ2-7	.	TGTGCCAGCTCACCGCCCGGGACAGGGTTAATCGAGCAGTACTTC	CASSPPGTGLIEQYF
19	TRBV19	TRBD2	TRBJ2-1	.	TGTGCCAGTAGTATAGCCAATATATACGGGACTAGCGGGAGAAATGAGCAGTTCTTC	CASSIANIYGTSGRNEQFF
16	TRBV28	.	TRBJ2-7	many	TGTGCCAGCAGTTTATCGGTAGGGCGGTACTCCTACGAGCAGTACTTC	CASSLSVGRYSYEQYF
15	TRBV5-1	.	TRBJ1-1	few	TGCGCCAGCAGCTTGGAGTGGGGGGCGAACACTGAAGCTTTCTTT	CASSLEWGANTEAFF
16	TRBV5-4	TRBD2	TRBJ2-1	once	TGTGCCAGCAGCCCCACTAGCGGGAGTGTATACAATGAGCAGTTCTTC	CASSPTSGSVYNEQFF
14	TRBV2	.	TRBJ2-1	.	TGTGCCAGCGTCTCGGGACACGGCTACAATGAGCAGTTCTTC	CASVSGHGYNEQFF
15	TRBV6-2/TRBV6-3	.	TRBJ2-3	many	TGTGCCAGCAGTCACATTGCCCCAGGGGCAGATACGCAGTATTTT	CASSHIAPGADTQYF
16	TRBV7-2	TRBD2	TRBJ2-3	many	TGTGCCAGCAGCTTAGGACTAGCGGGGAGCACAGATACGCAGTATTTT	CASSLGLAGSTDTQYF
15	TRBV10-3	TRBD1	TRBJ1-5	.	TGTGCCATCAGTTCACAGGGGGCTAGCAATCAGCCCCAGCATTTT	CAISSQGASNQPQHF
14	TRBV28	.	TRBJ2-3	many	TGTGCCAGCAGTTTAGAGACGAGCACAGATACGCAGTATTTT	CASSLETSTDTQYF
15	TRBV5-5	.	TRBJ2-7	few	TGTGCCAGCAGCTCCCCATTTGGGGGTCCGTACGAGCAGTACTTC	CASSSPFGGPYEQYF
14	TRBV5-1	.	TRBJ2-2	.	TGCGCCAGCAGCTTGGCCACTAGTACCGGGGAGCTGTTTTTT	CASSLATSTGELFF
17	TRBV3-1	.	TRBJ2-3	many	TGTGCCAGCAGCCAAGGGAGCGTCGCGTGGGCCACAGATACGCAGTATTTT	CASSQGSVAWATDTQYF
11	TRBV2	.	TRBJ2-2	many	TGTGCCAGCCTTGGCACCGGGGAGCTGTTTTTT	CASLGTGELFF
14	TRBV5-1	TRBD1	TRBJ2-7	many	TGCGCCAGCAGCTTTACAGGGGTTCGAATCGAGCAGTACTTC	CASSFTGVRIEQYF
16	TRBV19	TRBD2	TRBJ2-1	many	TGTGCCAGTACCACAACTAGCGGGTCGTACTACAATGAGCAGTTCTTC	CASTTTSGSYYNEQFF
13	TRBV24-1	TRBD2	TRBJ2-5	few	TGTGCCACCAGTAGCGGGGTCCAAGAGACCCAGTACTTC	CATSSGVQETQYF
14	TRBV2	TRBD1	TRBJ1-4	many	TGTGCCAGCAGTCAGACAGGGGTTAATGAAAAACTGTTTTTT	CASSQTGVNEKLFF
15	TRBV28	.	TRBJ2-7	many	TGTGCCAGCAGTTTATCGTTACAGAAACAAAGGGAGCAGTACTTC	CASSLSLQKQREQYF
22	TRBV12-5	TRBD1	TRBJ2-1	many	TGTGCTAGTGGTTTAGACAGGGGGAGGTATCCCTCAACATCTGGACACTATAATGAGCAGTTCTTC	CASGLDRGRYPSTSGHYNEQFF
15	TRBV5-1	.	TRBJ2-2	many	TGCGCCAGCAGCTTTGGACAGAGGAACACCGGGGAGCTGTTTTTT	CASSFGQRNTGELFF
14	TRBV20-1	.	TRBJ1-5	many	TGCAGTGCTAGAGACGGTGGGGGGCCTTGGCCCCAGCATTTT	CSARDGGGPWPQHF
15	TRBV9	.	TRBJ2-7	.	TGTGCCAGCAGCGTCGGGGACGCCGGTTCAGAGGAGCAGTACTTC	CASSVGDAGSEEQYF
16	TRBV24-1	TRBD2	TRBJ2-1	few	TGTGCCACCAGTATTACTAGCGGGAGGGCCGTCAATGAGCAGTTCTTC	CATSITSGRAVNEQFF
16	TRBV14	.	TRBJ2-3	many	TGTGCCAGCAGCATACTCCAGGGGCCCAGCACAGATACGCAGTATTTT	CASSILQGPSTDTQYF
12	TRBV5-1	.	TRBJ2-7	.	TGCGCCAGTAGGGACCCAACCTACGAGCAGTACTTC	CASRDPTYEQYF
15	TRBV20-1	.	TRBJ2-1	.	TGCAGTGCCCCGTTAATCCGTGGTGTCTACAATGAGCAGTTCTTC	CSAPLIRGVYNEQFF
14	TRBV6-1	.	TRBJ1-2	many	TGTGCCAGCAAATCAGTGAAGGTGCGGAGCGGCTACACCTTC	CASKSVKVRSGYTF
16	TRBV18	TRBD2	TRBJ2-1	.	TGTGCCAGCTCACGACTAGCGGGAGTGGGCTACAATGAGCAGTTCTTC	CASSRLAGVGYNEQFF
14	TRBV9	TRBD2	TRBJ2-1	.	TGTGCCAGCAGTTCGGCTAGCGGGTACAATGAGCAGTTCTTC	CASSSASGYNEQFF
16	TRBV27	TRBD2	TRBJ2-3	many	TGTGCCAGCAGTTTATCAGGGACTAGCGGGAGAGATACGCAGTATTTT	CASSLSGTSGRDTQYF